This is a list of T cell receptor beta chains from one sample in a study of cytomegalovirus exposure and HLA in healthy donors. Assay: immunoSEQ multiplex PCR; the TCRdb copy retains only in-frame clones and omits some. This table holds 200,000 to 250,000 clones, about 70% found once. Sequences were obtained from PBMCs. These receptor sequences come from a woman under 40 in good health and CMV-seronegative. Both conserved end residues are part of each CDR3. The D gene is left open where the match is weak. Size is stated for part of the rows, as once, few or many counts, or as a class when the clone is expanded.

v_call: TRBV6-6; clone_size: -; d_call: -; j_call: TRBJ1-1; cdr3_aa: CASSLTGSDTEAFF; cdr3_nt: TGTGCCAGCAGTCTAACAGGATCTGACACTGAAGCTTTCTTT
v_call: TRBV6-5; clone_size: once; d_call: TRBD1; j_call: TRBJ1-3; cdr3_aa: CASSYSTGEGNTIYF; cdr3_nt: TGTGCCAGCAGTTACTCTACAGGGGAGGGAAACACCATATATTTT
v_call: TRBV9; clone_size: once; d_call: -; j_call: TRBJ1-1; cdr3_aa: CASSALPGERWTEAFF; cdr3_nt: TGTGCCAGCAGCGCCCTTCCGGGGGAAAGGTGGACTGAAGCTTTCTTT
v_call: TRBV13; clone_size: -; d_call: -; j_call: TRBJ2-4; cdr3_aa: CASSQLYSRRNIQYF; cdr3_nt: TGTGCCAGCAGCCAGTTGTACTCACGGCGGAACATTCAGTACTTC
v_call: TRBV5-1; clone_size: once; d_call: TRBD1; j_call: TRBJ2-1; cdr3_aa: CASSYGRPDRDEQFF; cdr3_nt: TGCGCCAGCAGCTACGGACGCCCCGACAGGGATGAGCAGTTCTTC
v_call: TRBV7-3; clone_size: many; d_call: TRBD1; j_call: TRBJ1-1; cdr3_aa: CASSGQGPGTEAFF; cdr3_nt: TGTGCCAGCAGCGGACAGGGGCCGGGGACTGAAGCTTTCTTT
v_call: TRBV6-1; clone_size: -; d_call: TRBD2; j_call: TRBJ2-1; cdr3_aa: CASSEPSGGYNEQFF; cdr3_nt: TGTGCCAGCAGTGAACCTAGCGGGGGTTACAATGAGCAGTTCTTC
v_call: TRBV5-4; clone_size: -; d_call: TRBD1; j_call: TRBJ2-3; cdr3_aa: CASTPGGTGKTTDTQYF; cdr3_nt: TGTGCCAGCACACCAGGGGGGACAGGGAAGACCACAGATACGCAGTATTTT
v_call: TRBV6-5; clone_size: -; d_call: -; j_call: TRBJ2-5; cdr3_aa: CASSLDYQETQYF; cdr3_nt: TGTGCCAGCAGCTTGGACTACCAAGAGACCCAGTACTTC
v_call: TRBV14; clone_size: -; d_call: -; j_call: TRBJ2-2; cdr3_aa: CASSQSEGSGELFF; cdr3_nt: TGTGCCAGCAGCCAATCTGAGGGATCCGGGGAGCTGTTTTTT
v_call: TRBV19; clone_size: -; d_call: -; j_call: TRBJ1-1; cdr3_aa: CASSIDHTGNTEAFF; cdr3_nt: TGTGCCAGTAGTATAGATCACACAGGGAACACTGAAGCTTTCTTT
v_call: TRBV7-9; clone_size: -; d_call: -; j_call: TRBJ1-1; cdr3_aa: CASSFDPTGNTEAFF; cdr3_nt: TGTGCCAGCAGCTTTGACCCCACAGGTAACACTGAAGCTTTCTTT
v_call: TRBV30; clone_size: -; d_call: -; j_call: TRBJ2-5; cdr3_aa: CAWSVGLGEETQYF; cdr3_nt: TGTGCCTGGAGTGTTGGACTCGGGGAAGAGACCCAGTACTTC
v_call: TRBV7-8; clone_size: -; d_call: -; j_call: TRBJ2-3; cdr3_aa: CASSPIGGVILGSQYF; cdr3_nt: TGTGCCAGCAGCCCCATCGGGGGAGTAATCCTCGGGTCGCAGTATTTT
v_call: TRBV29-1; clone_size: -; d_call: TRBD1; j_call: TRBJ2-7; cdr3_aa: CSAGTVSYEQYF; cdr3_nt: TGCAGCGCCGGGACAGTATCCTACGAGCAGTACTTC
v_call: TRBV6-6; clone_size: -; d_call: -; j_call: TRBJ2-1; cdr3_aa: CASSYSMSSYNEQFF; cdr3_nt: TGTGCCAGCAGTTACTCGATGAGCTCCTACAATGAGCAGTTCTTC
v_call: TRBV6-1; clone_size: few; d_call: TRBD2; j_call: TRBJ2-1; cdr3_aa: CASSEMTSEYNEQFF; cdr3_nt: TGTGCCAGCAGTGAAATGACTAGCGAGTACAATGAGCAGTTCTTC
v_call: TRBV5-1; clone_size: -; d_call: TRBD2; j_call: TRBJ2-3; cdr3_aa: CASSLSGLAASTDTQYF; cdr3_nt: TGCGCCAGCAGCTTATCGGGACTAGCGGCTAGCACAGATACGCAGTATTTT
v_call: TRBV2; clone_size: -; d_call: -; j_call: TRBJ1-4; cdr3_aa: CASRTDTNEKLFF; cdr3_nt: TGTGCGTCCCGGACAGACACTAATGAAAAACTGTTTTTT
v_call: TRBV7-9; clone_size: -; d_call: -; j_call: TRBJ2-5; cdr3_aa: CASSLGLHEEETQYF; cdr3_nt: TGTGCCAGCAGCTTAGGTCTTCATGAGGAGGAGACCCAGTACTTC
v_call: TRBV7-9; clone_size: few; d_call: -; j_call: TRBJ1-2; cdr3_aa: CASSLGAPAGDGYTF; cdr3_nt: TGTGCCAGCAGCTTAGGGGCACCGGCGGGCGATGGCTACACCTTC
v_call: TRBV7-9; clone_size: -; d_call: TRBD1; j_call: TRBJ2-7; cdr3_aa: CSSSLMDRVLGYEQYF; cdr3_nt: TGTTCCAGCAGCTTAATGGACAGGGTCCTTGGGTACGAGCAGTACTTC